This is a list of T cell receptor beta chains from one sample in a study of blood T cell repertoires in COVID-19. Produced via immunoSEQ multiplex PCR; TCRdb's table is partial and in-frame only. The table has under 45,000 clones, around 84% seen once. Sequencing was performed on peripheral blood. The receptors were sampled from a human donor in a cohort sampled during active COVID-19. Both conserved end residues are part of each CDR3. Fields, in order: D gene, clone size, V gene, J gene, CDR3 DNA, CDR3 protein. The D gene is left open where the match is weak. For some rows the clone size is stated as once, few or many, or as a class when expanded; others skip it.

TRBD2	.	TRBV2	TRBJ2-1	TGTGCCAGCAGCGGGACTAGCGGGCACTCCTACAATGAGCAGTTCTTC	CASSGTSGHSYNEQFF
.	.	TRBV7-9	TRBJ1-2	TGTGCCAGCAGCTTAGTTTCAGGGGAATATGGCTACACCTTC	CASSLVSGEYGYTF
.	.	TRBV10-3	TRBJ2-1	TGTGCCATATCTATCGATAAGACTCCAACCTACAATGAGCAGTTCTTC	CAISIDKTPTYNEQFF
TRBD1	.	TRBV5-4	TRBJ1-1	TGTGCCAGCAGCTTGAGAGGGGGCACCACTGAAGCTTTCTTT	CASSLRGGTTEAFF
.	.	TRBV2	TRBJ1-4	TGTGCCAGCAGTGACGGAGGGGTTGTAAAACTGTTTTTT	CASSDGGVVKLFF
TRBD2	.	TRBV20-1	TRBJ2-5	TGCAGTGCTAGTCTGTCTAGCGGGGGGGCCTTTGGTGAGACCCAGTACTTC	CSASLSSGGAFGETQYF
TRBD1	.	TRBV2	TRBJ1-2	TGTGCCAGCAGCCTAACGACACAGGGGGGCTATGGCTACACCTTC	CASSLTTQGGYGYTF
TRBD1	.	TRBV10-3	TRBJ1-2	TGTGCCATCAGTGAGTCGGGTGGAACAGGGGGTGGCTACACCTTC	CAISESGGTGGGYTF
.	.	TRBV5-1	TRBJ1-4	TGCGCCAGCAGCTTGGGAAACACAGGAAATGAAAAACTGTTTTTT	CASSLGNTGNEKLFF
TRBD1	.	TRBV7-8	TRBJ2-3	TGTGCCAGCAGCTGGGGGGGACAGGGGAACACGCAGTATTTT	CASSWGGQGNTQYF
TRBD1	.	TRBV19	TRBJ1-2	TGTGCCAGTAGTACGGGACAGTATGGCTACACCTTC	CASSTGQYGYTF
.	few	TRBV27	TRBJ1-1	TGTGCCAGCAGTCTCGGACAGAGGCCCACTGAAGCTTTCTTT	CASSLGQRPTEAFF
.	once	TRBV19	TRBJ2-7	TGTGCCAGTAGTACAACCGGGACTGGAGAATACGAGCAGTACTTC	CASSTTGTGEYEQYF
TRBD1	.	TRBV5-1	TRBJ1-2	TGCGCCAGCAGCCCTCGGACAGGGGAGGGGGGCTACACCTTC	CASSPRTGEGGYTF
.	.	TRBV19	TRBJ1-1	TGTGCCAGTAGTATTGGTGGGCGTCAGAACACTGAAGCTTTCTTT	CASSIGGRQNTEAFF
TRBD1	.	TRBV25-1	TRBJ1-4	TGTGCCAGCAGTGGACAGGGTCTCCGAAAACTGTTTTTT	CASSGQGLRKLFF
.	few	TRBV19	TRBJ1-3	TGTGCCAGTATGTCAGATGGAAACACCATATATTTT	CASMSDGNTIYF
.	.	TRBV5-6	TRBJ2-3	TGTGCCAGCAATGCGGCGGGGACAGATACGCAGTATTTT	CASNAAGTDTQYF
TRBD1	.	TRBV19	TRBJ2-1	TGTGCCAGTAGTAAGGGACAGGGGATGTACAATGAGCAGTTCTTC	CASSKGQGMYNEQFF
.	.	TRBV7-9	TRBJ2-3	TGTGCCAGCAGCTTAGGGGGGGACCCCCGCACAGATACGCAGTATTTT	CASSLGGDPRTDTQYF
.	.	TRBV7-9	TRBJ1-5	TGTGCCAGCAGCTTAGAGCACCAGCCCCAGCATTTT	CASSLEHQPQHF
.	medium-sized	TRBV2	TRBJ2-2	TGTGCCAGCAGTGATGGGGGCTTGGTCACCGGGGAGCTGTTTTTT	CASSDGGLVTGELFF
TRBD1	.	TRBV19	TRBJ2-1	TGTGCCAGTAGCAACCTACAGGGGGCGTCGGGGAATGAGCAGTTCTTC	CASSNLQGASGNEQFF
.	.	TRBV5-1	TRBJ2-7	TGCGCCAGCAGCTTGGGGCCGGAGAGCCTAAACGAGCAGTACTTC	CASSLGPESLNEQYF
.	few	TRBV3-1/TRBV3-2	TRBJ2-6	TGTGCCAGCAGCCAGAAGCGCTCTGGGGCCAACGTCCTGACTTTC	CASSQKRSGANVLTF
.	once	TRBV11-2	TRBJ1-1	TGTGCCAGCAGCTCCCAGGGGAGCACTGAAGCTTTCTTT	CASSSQGSTEAFF
TRBD1	once	TRBV12-3/TRBV12-4	TRBJ2-5	TGTGCCAGCACCCAGGCAGGGGGCGAGACCCAGTACTTC	CASTQAGGETQYF
.	.	TRBV27	TRBJ2-5	TGTGCCAGCAGTCCCTACCCCACCGGGATCAATAGTGCGAAGACCCAGTACTTC	CASSPYPTGINSAKTQYF
TRBD2	.	TRBV11-2	TRBJ2-1	TGTGCCAGCAGCTTAGTAGCGGGGGGGCCGAACAATGAGCAGTTCTTC	CASSLVAGGPNNEQFF
TRBD1	medium-sized	TRBV5-1	TRBJ2-5	TGCGCCAGCAGCCCCTGGGGGGGACAGGGTAAACAAGAGACCCAGTACTTC	CASSPWGGQGKQETQYF
TRBD1	.	TRBV11-2	TRBJ1-1	TGTGCCAGCAGCTTAAAGCTGGGACAGGGGAACACTGAAGCTTTCTTT	CASSLKLGQGNTEAFF
.	many	TRBV12-3/TRBV12-4	TRBJ1-5	TGTGCCAGCAGTTTAGGGACAAGGCCCCAGCATTTT	CASSLGTRPQHF
.	.	TRBV6-6	TRBJ1-3	TGTGCCAGCAGTTGGACAACCTCTGGAAACACCATATATTTT	CASSWTTSGNTIYF
.	few	TRBV19	TRBJ1-2	TGTGCCAGTAGTAATGGGGACAAGTGGTTCTACACCTTC	CASSNGDKWFYTF
.	once	TRBV4-3	TRBJ1-2	TGCGCCAGCAGCACCCGACAGGAAAACTATGGCTACACCTTC	CASSTRQENYGYTF
.	.	TRBV30	TRBJ2-1	TGTGCCTGGAGGGTGACTAGCTCCTACAATGAGCAGTTCTTC	CAWRVTSSYNEQFF
TRBD2	.	TRBV19	TRBJ2-1	TGTGCCAGTAGAGCGGGGGCCCAAGCTAATGAGCAGTTCTTC	CASRAGAQANEQFF